This T cell receptor (beta chain) is from a study of blood T cells in healthy people across ages. Regarding the study as a whole: Estimates of total diversity, which came from one million sequenced T cells, were considered to be underestimates.

Comment on this clonotype: Its specificity is unknown.

The authors ran a second PCR of roughly 6 to 12 cycles using a sample-barcoded 5' primer and a J-beta primer mix. TCRdb re-called the 5' RACE reads with MiXCR, one entry per CDR3 protein. The sample consists of 890,000 or so distinct CDR3 sequences, under 80% of them appearing once. CDR1 and CDR2 from the germline V gene are SNHLY and FYNNEI. The CDR3 runs 13 residues. V was pared by 5 bases and J by 8 bases, with 12 bases between. The specimen sequenced was blood. The TCR originated in a man aged 30-40 years in good health. This chain joins TRBV2 and TRBJ1-4; a possible D gene is TRBD1 (6 bases). In DNA, the CDR3 is TGTGCCAGCAGTACAGGGTACGGAGAAAAACTGTTTTTT. Translating it yields CASSTGYGEKLFF.